Listed here are 17 T cell receptor beta chains from one sample, sequenced in a study of blood T cell repertoires in COVID-19. Sequencing used immunoSEQ multiplex PCR; TCRdb keeps in-frame clones, though not all of them. The sample lists 99,000 or so clones; around four fifths were seen once. Sequencing was done on a sample of peripheral blood. The receptors come from a man in his 60s with acute or convalescent COVID-19.

The chain links TRBV3-1 (or the pseudogene TRBV3-2) to TRBJ1-2, with 11 bases lining up with TRBD1. The V gene's germline CDR1 is LGHDT and CDR2 YNNKEL (reference sequence). Losses at the gene ends were 4 bases for V and 4 bases for J; bases not matched to a gene: 5. The CDR3 runs to 15 residues. The CDR3 region is CASSPRTGGAYGYTF. The CDR3 region has the DNA TGTGCCAGCAGCCCGAGGACAGGGGGCGCCTATGGCTACACCTTC.

The genes are TRBV30 and TRBJ2-3, with TRBD1 identical over 11 bases. This CDR3 has 15 residues. Germline values: CDR1 GTSNPN, CDR2 SVGIG (reference sequence). J lost 3 bases, V lost 0 bases, and 2 bases had no gene match. CDR3 in amino acids: CAWSVGTGGTDTQYF. In nucleotides, the CDR3 is TGTGCCTGGAGTGTAGGGACAGGGGGTACAGATACGCAGTATTTT.

The chain has TRBV29-1 and TRBJ2-7; 10 bases are a match to TRBD1. The ends lost 5 bases at V and 1 base at J; junction bases unmatched: 8. Looked up from germline, CDR1 is SQVTM and CDR2 is ANQGSEA. There are 15 residues in the CDR3. DNA for the CDR3: TGCAGCGTTTTGGGAGGGGACAGGGGATCCTACGAGCAGTACTTC. It encodes CSVLGGDRGSYEQYF.

This chain links TRBV28 with TRBJ1-4; D is possibly TRBD1 (5 bases). Deletions cut 7 bases from V and 4 bases from J, with 13 bases between. Germline loops: CDR1 MDHEN, CDR2 SYDVKM. The CDR3 contains 14 residues. The CDR3 spells CASTSQVLNEKLFF. In nucleotides, the CDR3 is TGTGCCAGCACCTCACAGGTGCTTAATGAAAAACTGTTTTTT.

The DNA of the CDR3 is TGCAGTGCTAGTGGGGGGCTGCCCGGGGAGCTGTTTTTT. Protein sequence: CSASGGLPGELFF. The chain uses TRBV20-1 and TRBJ2-2; the D call may be TRBD1 or TRBD2 (6 bases each). Germline-derived CDR1 and CDR2 are DFQATT and SNEGSKA (reference sequence). The CDR3 is 13 amino acids. The V gene lost 3 bases and the J gene lost 6 bases, with 11 bases spanning the gap.

This clone was seen more than once but under ten times. The CDR3 coding sequence is TGTGCCAGCAGCCAAGAGAGGGATCTGAACACTGAAGCTTTCTTT. Its translation is CASSQERDLNTEAFF. The rearrangement links TRBV4-2 to TRBJ1-1; no reliable D call. The germline V gene encodes CDR1 LGHNA and CDR2 YNFKEQ. V was pared by 0 bases and J by 0 bases, with 8 bases between. The CDR3 loop spans 15 amino acids.

This clone appeared a single time. The chain couples TRBV30 to TRBJ2-2; 8 bases line up with TRBD2. V shed 4 bases and J 7 bases; nucleotides not matched to a gene: 11. The CDR3 covers 15 residues. CDR1 and CDR2 (germline): GTSNPN, SVGIG (reference sequence). CDR3 protein: CAWKYGGGPGGELFF. The CDR3 DNA is TGTGCCTGGAAGTACGGGGGGGGCCCTGGCGGGGAGCTGTTTTTT.

This chain uses TRBV27 with TRBJ2-7; D may be TRBD1 (5 bases). V shed 7 bases and J shed 0 bases, with 10 bases lying between them. This CDR3 is 13 amino acids long. Germline V gene lookup returns CDR1 MNHEY and CDR2 SMNVEV (reference sequence). The CDR3 nucleotides read TGTGCCAGCAAAATTAGGGGCTCCTACGAGCAGTACTTC. Its translation: CASKIRGSYEQYF.

The chain recombines TRBV4-3 with TRBJ2-2, with a possible D match to TRBD1 (5 bases). This CDR3 has 17 residues. V was pared by 2 bases and J by 0 bases, with 13 bases between. Germline V gene sequence: CDR1 LGHNA, CDR2 YSLEER. The CDR3 loop reads CASSQFFRVANTGELFF. The CDR3 DNA reads as TGCGCCAGCAGCCAATTCTTCAGGGTCGCGAACACCGGGGAGCTGTTTTTT.

This clone was seen once. The rearrangement joins TRBV6-5 to TRBJ2-7, with 7 bases identical to TRBD2. V lost 2 bases to trimming and J lost 6 bases; unmatched junction nucleotides: 13. The CDR3 spans 16 residues. CDR1 is MNHEY, CDR2 SVGAGI, per germline. The CDR3 loop reads CASSYRSVGSGGEQYF. The DNA for the CDR3 is TGTGCCAGCAGTTACCGTTCCGTGGGTTCGGGGGGCGAGCAGTACTTC.

As regards this clone: The junction departs from the called germline gene at one end, perhaps through a read error. This chain uses TRBV9 with TRBJ1-5; TRBD1 is a possible D gene (5 bases). The germline V gene encodes CDR1 SGDLS and CDR2 YYNGEE. The CDR3 spans 11 residues. CDR3 amino acids: CASSVEAGSDF. In DNA, the CDR3 is TGTGCCAGCAGCGTAGAGGCAGGGTCGGATTTT.

The chain links TRBV6-5 to TRBJ2-5; the D gene is possibly TRBD1 (5 bases). The germline CDR1 and CDR2 sequences are MNHEY and SVGAGI. V was shortened by 6 bases and J by 0 bases, with 14 bases between the two germline ends. This CDR3 comprises 15 residues. The CDR3 nucleotides are TGTGCCAGCAGGAAGGACAATAGGTACCAAGAGACCCAGTACTTC. It specifies CASRKDNRYQETQYF.

This clone was picked up a small number of times. The chain joins TRBV3-1 (or the pseudogene TRBV3-2) to TRBJ2-7, with TRBD1 matching over 7 bases. Germline CDR1 and CDR2: LGHDT and YNNKEL (reference sequence). V was pared by 8 bases and J by 6 bases, with 7 bases of the junction left unmatched. The CDR3 is 12 amino acids. DNA for the CDR3: TGTGCCAGCCGACAGGGAATACGCGAGCAGTACTTC. It specifies CASRQGIREQYF.

The chain carries TRBV6-1 and TRBJ1-2; D gene uncertain. The CDR3 has 15 residues. The V gene lost 0 bases and the J gene lost 5 bases, with 13 bases spanning the gap. Per germline, CDR1 MNHNS and CDR2 SASEGT. As DNA, the CDR3 is TGTGCCAGCAGTGAAGCTATGAATAACTTATATGGCTACACCTTC. Translation: CASSEAMNNLYGYTF.

V is TRBV30 and J is TRBJ1-1; tentatively, D is TRBD1 (5 bases). CDR1 is GTSNPN and CDR2 is SVGIG in the germline V gene (reference sequence). V was clipped by 1 base and J by 4 bases, with 10 bases between them. The CDR3 has 13 residues. CDR3: CAWSARGGTEAFF. For the CDR3, the DNA is TGTGCCTGGAGTGCAAGGGGCGGCACTGAAGCTTTCTTT. The full variable domain, rest sourced from reference TRBV30 and TRBJ1-1, is SQTIHQWPATLVQPVGSPLSLECTVEGTSNPNLYWYRQAAGRGLQLLFYSVGIGQISSEVPQNLSASRPQDRQFILSSKKLLLSDSGFYLCAWSARGGTEAFFGQGTRLTVV.

This sequence joins TRBV18 and TRBJ2-1; 12 bases agree with TRBD1. The CDR3 spans 12 residues. V shed 5 bases and J 13 bases; nucleotides not matched to a gene: 3. Germline CDR1 reads KGHSH; CDR2 reads LQKENI. The CDR3 DNA reads as TGTGCCAGCTCAGCGGGGACAGGGGGCCAGTTCTTC. Its protein product is CASSAGTGGQFF.

This sequence joins TRBV4-1 and TRBJ1-5, with D perhaps TRBD1 (5 bases). Trimming took off 4 bases at V and 3 bases at J, with 13 bases between the two ends. The CDR3 loop spans 15 amino acids. The V gene's germline CDR1 is MGHRA and CDR2 YSYEKL. CDR3 DNA: TGCGCCAGCAGCCGGTCGGGAGGGGACAATCAGCCCCAGCATTTT. It encodes CASSRSGGDNQPQHF.